The T cell receptor beta chain under discussion was sequenced for a study of type 1 and type 2 diabetes patients. The CDR3 has 16 amino acids. Germline lookup yields CDR1 SGHVS and CDR2 FQNEAQ. Trimming took off 5 bases at V and 2 bases at J, with 18 bases between the two ends. This clonotype was counted only a few times. PCR was run on genomic DNA. Amplification of the beta chain CDR3 used 30 forward and 13 reverse multiplex primers. Each CDR3 protein is one row after TCRdb ran MiXCR on the multiplex PCR reads. The table shows more than 250,000 distinct CDR3 sequences, with roughly 50% occurring only once.

This chain connects TRBV7-8 to TRBJ1-1, with unresolved D. Specimen: peripheral blood mononuclear cells (PBMCs). This clonotype was obtained from a man between 18 and 29 years old with type 2 diabetes. The CDR3, as DNA: TGTGCCAGCAGCCCAGCTAATTCGCGGGCCAACACTGAAGCTTTCTTT. The encoded protein is CASSPANSRANTEAFF. Full variable domain (outside the CDR3, taken from reference TRBV7-8 and TRBJ1-1): GAGVSQSPRYKVAKRGQDVALRCDPISGHVSLFWYQQALGQGPEFLTYFQNEAQLDKSGLPSDRFFAERPEGSVSTLKIQRTQQEDSAVYLCASSPANSRANTEAFFGQGTRLTVV.